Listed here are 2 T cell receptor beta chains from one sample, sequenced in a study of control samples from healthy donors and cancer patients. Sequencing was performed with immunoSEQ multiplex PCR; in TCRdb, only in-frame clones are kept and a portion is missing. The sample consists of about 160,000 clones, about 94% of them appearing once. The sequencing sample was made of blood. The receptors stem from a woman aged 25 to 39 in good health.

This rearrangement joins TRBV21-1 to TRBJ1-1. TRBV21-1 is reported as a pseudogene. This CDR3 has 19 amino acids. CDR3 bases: TGTGCCAGCAGCAAAAGTTTGGCCGCAGGAGGGCGCAGGAACACTGAAGCTTTCTTT. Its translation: CASSKSLAAGGRRNTEAFF.

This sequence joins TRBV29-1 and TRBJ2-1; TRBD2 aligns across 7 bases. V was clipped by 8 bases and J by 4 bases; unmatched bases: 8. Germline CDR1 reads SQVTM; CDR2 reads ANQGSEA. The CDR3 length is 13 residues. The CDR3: CSSGASGYNEQFF. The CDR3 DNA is TGCAGCAGTGGGGCTAGCGGTTACAATGAGCAGTTCTTC.